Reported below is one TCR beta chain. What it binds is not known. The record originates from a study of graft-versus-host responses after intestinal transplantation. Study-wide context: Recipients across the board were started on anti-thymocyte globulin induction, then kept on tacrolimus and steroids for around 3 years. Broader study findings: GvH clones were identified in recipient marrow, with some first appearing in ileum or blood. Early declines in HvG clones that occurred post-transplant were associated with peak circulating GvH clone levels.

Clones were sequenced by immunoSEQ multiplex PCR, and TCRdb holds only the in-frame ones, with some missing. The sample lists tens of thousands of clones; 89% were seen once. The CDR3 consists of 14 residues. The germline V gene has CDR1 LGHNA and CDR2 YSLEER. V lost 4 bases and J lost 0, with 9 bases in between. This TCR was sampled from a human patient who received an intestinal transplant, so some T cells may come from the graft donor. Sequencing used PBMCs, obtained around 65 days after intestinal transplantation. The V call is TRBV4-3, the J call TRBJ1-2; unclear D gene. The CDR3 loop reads CASSPSESNYGYTF. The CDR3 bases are TGCGCCAGCAGCCCCTCGGAGTCTAACTATGGCTACACCTTC.